One and the same sample provided the 13 T cell receptor beta chains below, sequenced in a study of shared clonotypes between healthy human individuals. Naive CD8 cells lacked CD45RO and underwent positive selection for CCR7, leaving out terminally differentiated effector memory CD45RA+ cells. Profiling relied on immunoSEQ multiplex PCR, and the TCRdb table lists in-frame clones only, not all of them. The repertoire holds roughly 2,000,000 clones, with 80% to 95% as singletons. Sequenced: naive CD8+ T cells from PBMCs. These TCRs come from a man aged 18 to 29 in good health. Some clones in this sample may be carry-over from other donors' samples.

The V and J genes are TRBV28 and TRBJ2-2, with 7 bases that match TRBD1. Trimming took 6 bases from V and 5 from J; bases not matched to a gene: 6. The CDR3 is 14 amino acids. Germline lookup yields CDR1 MDHEN and CDR2 SYDVKM. DNA for the CDR3: TGTGCCAGCAGCGACAGGGCAGGTACCGGGGAGCTGTTTTTT. Protein: CASSDRAGTGELFF.

Regarding this clone: The sample contains more than one DNA sequence encoding this CDR3. The CDR3 DNA is TGCGCCAGCAGCCAAGAATACAGAGGGCACTCAGAGACCCAGTACTTC. As protein: CASSQEYRGHSETQYF. The rearrangement uses TRBV4-1 and TRBJ2-5; TRBD2 might be the D (5 bases). The CDR3 covers 16 residues. Germline loops: CDR1 MGHRA, CDR2 YSYEKL. V lost 0 bases to trimming and J lost 4 bases, with 15 bases between them.

With regard to this clone: Other nucleotide sequences from this sample produce the same CDR3. The chain recombines TRBV28 with TRBJ1-1; 7 bases are a match to TRBD1. This CDR3 has 14 residues. Germline CDR1 MDHEN, CDR2 SYDVKM. V lost 6 bases, J lost 3 bases, and 7 bases stayed unmatched. CDR3 region: CASSLRQGYTEAFF. The CDR3 nucleotides are TGTGCCAGCAGCCTGAGACAGGGCTACACTGAAGCTTTCTTT.

The gene calls are TRBV2 and TRBJ2-7, with D possibly TRBD2 on 6 matching bases. This CDR3 has 15 residues. The V gene lost 1 base and the J gene lost 2 bases, with 12 bases spanning the gap. CDR1 and CDR2 from the germline V gene are SNHLY and FYNNEI. The CDR3 is CASSEGAGSTYEQYF. CDR3 bases: TGTGCCAGCAGTGAAGGAGCGGGTAGTACCTACGAGCAGTACTTC.

The chain recombines TRBV15 with TRBJ2-7, with D tentatively TRBD1 (5 bases). Germline V gives CDR1 LNHNV, CDR2 YYDKDF (reference sequence). The CDR3 spans 15 residues. V shed 0 bases and J shed 5 bases, with 14 bases lying between them. The CDR3 sequence is CATSRDRQGRDEQYF. The CDR3 nucleotides are TGTGCCACCAGCAGAGATCGGCAGGGAAGGGACGAGCAGTACTTC.

V usage is TRBV29-1 and J usage is TRBJ2-3, with D unclear. V was clipped by 3 bases and J by 2 bases, with 12 bases between them. The V gene's germline CDR1 is SQVTM and CDR2 ANQGSEA. This CDR3 comprises 14 residues. The CDR3 nucleotides are TGCAGCGTTGAGATTTCTCCTCCCACAGATACGCAGTATTTT. This gives the protein CSVEISPPTDTQYF.

About this clone itself: Other DNA sequences in this sample translate to the same CDR3. The chain joins TRBV9 to TRBJ1-1; the D gene is possibly TRBD1 (5 bases). The CDR3 consists of 13 residues. The V end was cut by 0 bases, the J end by 3 bases, with 6 bases between. Germline V gives CDR1 SGDLS, CDR2 YYNGEE. The CDR3 coding sequence is TGTGCCAGCAGCGTAGTGGGGGACACTGAAGCTTTCTTT. Protein product: CASSVVGDTEAFF.

The chain employs TRBV5-1 and TRBJ2-1, with 9 bases matching TRBD2. The CDR3 is 16 amino acids. Germline values: CDR1 SGHRS, CDR2 YFSETQ. After removal of 5 bases from V and 2 bases from J, the junction contained 8 bases not matched to a gene. The CDR3 sequence: CASSFLLAGPYNEQFF. Here the CDR3 DNA reads TGCGCCAGCAGTTTCCTCCTAGCGGGGCCCTACAATGAGCAGTTCTTC. Combining the CDR3 with reference TRBV5-1 and TRBJ2-1 gives the whole variable domain KAGVTQTPRYLIKTRGQQVTLSCSPISGHRSVSWYQQTPGQGLQFLFEYFSETQRNKGNFPGRFSGRQFSNSRSEMNVSTLELGDSALYLCASSFLLAGPYNEQFFGPGTRLTVL.

The genes are TRBV6-5 and TRBJ1-1, with unresolved D. V lost 4 bases, J lost 6 bases, and 9 bases lay in between. CDR3 size: 12 residues. Germline CDR1 and CDR2: MNHEY and SVGAGI. As DNA, the CDR3 is TGTGCCAGCAGTTCAGAGTTATCTGAAGCTTTCTTT. It codes for CASSSELSEAFF.

The rearrangement links TRBV19 to TRBJ2-1; D unclear. Trimming cost V 10 bases and J 5 bases, with 6 bases left between them. The CDR3 has 10 amino acids. Germline-derived CDR1 and CDR2 are LNHDA and SQIVND (reference sequence). The CDR3 region has the DNA TGTGCCACGTCAGACAATGAGCAGTTCTTC. This sequence encodes CATSDNEQFF.

The chain combines TRBV15 with TRBJ1-5; the D gene is possibly TRBD1 (5 bases). With 0 bases removed from V and 6 bases from J, the gap between germline ends came to 12 bases. CDR1 is LNHNV and CDR2 is YYDKDF in the germline V gene (reference sequence). This CDR3 has 15 residues. CDR3 DNA sequence: TGTGCCACCAGCAGAGAAAGGGGCTTTAGTCAGCCCCAGCATTTT. Protein product: CATSRERGFSQPQHF.

The chain couples TRBV14 to TRBJ1-3; the D gene is possibly TRBD1 (5 bases). The ends were cut back, 3 bases at V and 10 bases at J, with 10 bases in the middle. The CDR3 covers 12 residues. Germline V gene data show CDR1 as SGHDN and CDR2 as FVKESK. The CDR3 DNA sequence: TGTGCCAGCAGCCAGGCACGGGGGACCATATATTTT. Its translation is CASSQARGTIYF.

The V call is TRBV6-5, the J call TRBJ2-3; possibly TRBD1 for D (5 bases). Per the germline V gene, CDR1 is MNHEY and CDR2 is SVGAGI. Trimming removed 5 bases at V and 2 bases at J, with 8 bases between. This CDR3 is 13 amino acids long. CDR3 nucleotide sequence: TGTGCCAGCAGTACGACAGACACAGATACGCAGTATTTT. Its translation: CASSTTDTDTQYF.